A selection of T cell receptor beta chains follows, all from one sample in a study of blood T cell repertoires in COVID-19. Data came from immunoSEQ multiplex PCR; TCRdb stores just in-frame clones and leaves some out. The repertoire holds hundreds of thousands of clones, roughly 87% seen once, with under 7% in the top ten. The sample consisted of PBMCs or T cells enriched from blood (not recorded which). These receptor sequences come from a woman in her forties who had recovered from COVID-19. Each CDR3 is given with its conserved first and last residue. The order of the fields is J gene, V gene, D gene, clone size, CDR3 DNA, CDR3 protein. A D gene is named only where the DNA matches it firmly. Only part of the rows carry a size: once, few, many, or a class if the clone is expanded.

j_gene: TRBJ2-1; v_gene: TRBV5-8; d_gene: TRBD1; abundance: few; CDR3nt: TGTGCCAGCAGCCTCACACACAGGGGAGAGCAGTTCTTC; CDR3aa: CASSLTHRGEQFF
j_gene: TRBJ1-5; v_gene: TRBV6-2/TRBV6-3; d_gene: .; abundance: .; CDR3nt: TGTGCCAGCAGTCTTCTTAGTAAAAGTCCAAGCAATCAGCCCCAGCATTTT; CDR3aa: CASSLLSKSPSNQPQHF
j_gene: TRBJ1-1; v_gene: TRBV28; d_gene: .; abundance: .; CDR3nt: TGTGCCAGCAGTCCCACCGACAGGAACACTGAAGCTTTCTTT; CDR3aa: CASSPTDRNTEAFF
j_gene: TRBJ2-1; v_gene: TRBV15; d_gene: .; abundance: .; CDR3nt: TGTGCCACCAGCCGGAGGAGCGCAAGCTCCTACAATGAGCAGTTCTTC; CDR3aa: CATSRRSASSYNEQFF
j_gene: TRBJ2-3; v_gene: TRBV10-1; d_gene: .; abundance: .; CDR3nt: TGCGCCAGCAGTGATAGCGGCCTTGCCCTAGATACGCAGTATTTT; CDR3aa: CASSDSGLALDTQYF
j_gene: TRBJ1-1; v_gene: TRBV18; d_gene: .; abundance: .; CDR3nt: TGTGCCAGCTCACCACGGACACCCCAGAACACTGAAGCTTTCTTT; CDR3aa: CASSPRTPQNTEAFF
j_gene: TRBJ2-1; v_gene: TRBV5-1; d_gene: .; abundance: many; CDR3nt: TGCGCCAGCAGCTGGTCCGACAACACCCCTGTGAATGAGCAGTTCTTC; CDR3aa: CASSWSDNTPVNEQFF
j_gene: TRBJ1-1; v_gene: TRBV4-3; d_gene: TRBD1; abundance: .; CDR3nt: TGCGCCAGCAGCCAAGCAGGGGGGTTGGAGGCTTTCTTT; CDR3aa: CASSQAGGLEAFF
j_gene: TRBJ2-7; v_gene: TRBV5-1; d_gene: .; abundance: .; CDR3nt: TGCGCCAGCAGCTTTGGCGGTGGTGACGAGCAGTACTTC; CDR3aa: CASSFGGGDEQYF
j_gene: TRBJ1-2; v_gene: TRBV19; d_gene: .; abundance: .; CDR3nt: TGTGCCAGTAGTACCGGTACAGGGTCTAACTATGGCTACACCTTC; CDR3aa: CASSTGTGSNYGYTF
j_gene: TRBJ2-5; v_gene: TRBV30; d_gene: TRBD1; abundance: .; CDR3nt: TGTGCCTGGAGTTACGGACAGGGGACAGAGACCCAGTACTTC; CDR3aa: CAWSYGQGTETQYF
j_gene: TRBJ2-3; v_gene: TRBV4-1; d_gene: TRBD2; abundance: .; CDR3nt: TGCGCCAGCAGCCCAGCGGTAGCGGGGGCAGTGGATACGCAGTATTTT; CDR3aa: CASSPAVAGAVDTQYF
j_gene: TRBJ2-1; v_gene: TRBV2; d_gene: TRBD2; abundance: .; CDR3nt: TGTGCCAGCAGTGAAAGACTAGCTGTTGGTGAGCAGTTCTTC; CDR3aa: CASSERLAVGEQFF
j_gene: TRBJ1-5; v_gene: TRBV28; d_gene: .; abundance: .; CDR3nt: TGTGCCAGCAGTTTCCTGGTGGTAGGGGCCCCGAATCAGCCCCAGCATTTT; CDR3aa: CASSFLVVGAPNQPQHF
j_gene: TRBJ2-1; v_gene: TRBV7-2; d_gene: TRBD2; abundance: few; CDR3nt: TGTGCCAGCAGCTTAGGCGGGACTAAGTACGATGAGCAGTTCTTC; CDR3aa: CASSLGGTKYDEQFF
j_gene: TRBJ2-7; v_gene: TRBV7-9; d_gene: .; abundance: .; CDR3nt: TGTGCCAGCAGCTCGACTAGTGTATACGAGCAGTACTTC; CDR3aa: CASSSTSVYEQYF
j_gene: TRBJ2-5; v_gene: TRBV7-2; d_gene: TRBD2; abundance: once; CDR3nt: TGTGCCAGCAGCGTGACTAGCGGGAGTGAGACCCAGTACTTC; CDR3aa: CASSVTSGSETQYF
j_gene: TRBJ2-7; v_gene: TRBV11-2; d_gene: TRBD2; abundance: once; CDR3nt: TGTGCCAGCAGCCGGACTAGCGGGAGGTGGGAGCAGTACTTC; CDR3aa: CASSRTSGRWEQYF
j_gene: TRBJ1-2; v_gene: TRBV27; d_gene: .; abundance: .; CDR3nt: TGTGCCAGCAGTTTATCACTTGGCAGGGGTGGCGACTACACCTTC; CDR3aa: CASSLSLGRGGDYTF
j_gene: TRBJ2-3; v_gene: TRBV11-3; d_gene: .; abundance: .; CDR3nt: TGTGCCAGCAGTCAATCGATAGGGGGTCGGGATACGCAGTATTTT; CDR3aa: CASSQSIGGRDTQYF
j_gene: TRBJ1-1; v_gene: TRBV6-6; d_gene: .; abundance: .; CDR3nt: TGTGCCAGCAGTCCCTCCTCGGGAGTAGTCTCTCCGGCCACGGGAGGCACTGAAGCTTTCTTT; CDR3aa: CASSPSSGVVSPATGGTEAFF
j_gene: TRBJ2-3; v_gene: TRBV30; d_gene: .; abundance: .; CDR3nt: TGTGCCTGGACCCCGGTTACTCACACAGATACGCAGTATTTT; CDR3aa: CAWTPVTHTDTQYF
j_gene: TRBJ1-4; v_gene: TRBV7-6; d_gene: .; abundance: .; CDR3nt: TGTGCCAGCAGCCCCCAGATTAATGAAAAACTGTTTTTT; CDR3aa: CASSPQINEKLFF
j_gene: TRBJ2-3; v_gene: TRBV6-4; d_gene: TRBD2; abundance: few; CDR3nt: TGTGCCAGCAGTGACGTCATAGTATTGTCGGGAGCGGGAGGGCCGGGAGATACGCAGTATTTT; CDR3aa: CASSDVIVLSGAGGPGDTQYF
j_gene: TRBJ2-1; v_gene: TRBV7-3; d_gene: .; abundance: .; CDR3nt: TGTGCCAGCAGCTTATCCCCCAGCGTGACGTACAATGAGCAGTTCTTC; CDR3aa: CASSLSPSVTYNEQFF
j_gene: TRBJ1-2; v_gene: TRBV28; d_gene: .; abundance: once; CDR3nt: TGTGCCAGCAGGACATACTATGGCTACACCTTC; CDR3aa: CASRTYYGYTF